Listed below are T cell receptor beta chains from one sample, sequenced in a study of T cells in localized non-small cell lung cancer. TCRdb's table, derived via immunoSEQ multiplex PCR, lists solely in-frame clones and lacks some. The data show roughly 30,000 clones, with 80% to 95% seen just once and 28% held by the top ten. The specimen comprised peripheral blood, sampled before any cancer treatment. These receptors originate from a female donor over 55 with stage I lung adenocarcinoma. CDR3s leave out the opening cysteine and the closing phenylalanine or tryptophan. Clone sizes are given selectively: once, few, many, or a class where the clone is expanded.

V gene: TRBV7-9
J gene: TRBJ1-2
clone size: .
CDR3 protein: ASSLGTGINYGYT

V gene: TRBV6-4
J gene: TRBJ2-3
clone size: .
CDR3 protein: ASSEGAYTDTQY

V gene: TRBV5-1
J gene: TRBJ2-1
clone size: .
CDR3 protein: ASSPNNNEQF

V gene: TRBV6-5
J gene: TRBJ1-2
clone size: .
CDR3 protein: ASRELAYIVYT

V gene: TRBV7-8
J gene: TRBJ2-5
clone size: .
CDR3 protein: ASSLGRTQETQY

V gene: TRBV6-1
J gene: TRBJ1-4
clone size: .
CDR3 protein: ASTDKVNEKLF

V gene: TRBV28
J gene: TRBJ2-7
clone size: once
CDR3 protein: ASRTSGTGYDEQY

V gene: TRBV5-5
J gene: TRBJ2-7
clone size: .
CDR3 protein: ASSYFGPPYEQY

V gene: TRBV19
J gene: TRBJ1-6
clone size: .
CDR3 protein: ASRAGYSNSPLH

V gene: TRBV7-9
J gene: TRBJ1-5
clone size: .
CDR3 protein: ASSPQGLQPQH

V gene: TRBV19
J gene: TRBJ2-3
clone size: .
CDR3 protein: ASSERRVADTQY

V gene: TRBV30
J gene: TRBJ2-2
clone size: .
CDR3 protein: AWSVWAGATGELF

V gene: TRBV6-1
J gene: TRBJ2-1
clone size: .
CDR3 protein: AGSGDRPSEQF

V gene: TRBV14
J gene: TRBJ2-7
clone size: once
CDR3 protein: ATLPGGGDEQY

V gene: TRBV2
J gene: TRBJ2-7
clone size: .
CDR3 protein: ASTRQGGDEQY

V gene: TRBV28
J gene: TRBJ1-1
clone size: .
CDR3 protein: ASSPYSSPGSRSMYTEAF

V gene: TRBV5-4
J gene: TRBJ2-1
clone size: .
CDR3 protein: ASSFTGHNEQF

V gene: TRBV6-1
J gene: TRBJ2-7
clone size: .
CDR3 protein: ASSEAGGLAGEIFEQY

V gene: TRBV30
J gene: TRBJ2-7
clone size: .
CDR3 protein: AWKSRFLSYEQY

V gene: TRBV19
J gene: TRBJ1-1
clone size: .
CDR3 protein: ASRPGQGYTEAF

V gene: TRBV11-2
J gene: TRBJ2-6
clone size: .
CDR3 protein: ASSLGLSGANVLT

V gene: TRBV11-2
J gene: TRBJ2-1
clone size: .
CDR3 protein: ASSPLRSSYNEQF